This is a list of T cell receptor beta chains from one sample in a study of T cells in localized non-small cell lung cancer. The data were produced by immunoSEQ multiplex PCR, yet TCRdb's version contains in-frame clones alone and is incomplete. The data show 100,000 to 150,000 clones, approximately 88% seen once. The material was peripheral blood, obtained before any cancer treatment. These TCRs come from a female donor aged 60 or older with stage I lung adenocarcinoma. The CDR3 runs from the conserved cysteine through the conserved F or W. A D gene is named only where the DNA matches it firmly. Some rows mark clone size as missing; the rest say once, few, many or name a class of expanded clone.

TRBD1	.	TRBJ1-2	TRBV2	TGTGCCAGCAGGGAGGGGACAGGGTTTGACGGCTACACCTTC	CASREGTGFDGYTF
TRBD1	.	TRBJ1-1	TRBV28	TGTGCCAGCAGTTTATGGGGAACAGGGGGGGCTTTCTTT	CASSLWGTGGAFF
.	.	TRBJ2-3	TRBV28	TGTGCCAGCAGTTTCGCTGGACAGAGCACAGATACGCAGTATTTT	CASSFAGQSTDTQYF
TRBD1	.	TRBJ1-2	TRBV5-1	TGCGCCAGCAGCTTGTCCACAGGGGCCTATGGCTACACCTTC	CASSLSTGAYGYTF
TRBD2	once	TRBJ2-5	TRBV6-5	TGTGCCAGCAGTTACCCCGGACTAGCGGGGAAAGAGACCCAGTACTTC	CASSYPGLAGKETQYF
.	.	TRBJ1-1	TRBV5-1	TGCGCCAGCAGCTTGTACGGGGAGAACACTGAAGCTTTCTTT	CASSLYGENTEAFF
.	.	TRBJ2-3	TRBV28	TGTGCCAGCAGTAGCCCAGATACGCAGTATTTT	CASSSPDTQYF
.	.	TRBJ1-1	TRBV15	TGTGCCACCAGCAGAGTCGCCCTAGGGCAGGGTGGGTCGAACACTGAAGCTTTCTTT	CATSRVALGQGGSNTEAFF
.	.	TRBJ1-1	TRBV29-1	TGCAGCGTTGATTTTAGGGAGTGGGACACTGAAGCTTTCTTT	CSVDFREWDTEAFF
.	.	TRBJ2-7	TRBV7-9	TGTGCCAGCAGCTTAGCGGGGACCACCCACGAGCAGTACTTC	CASSLAGTTHEQYF
TRBD2	.	TRBJ2-7	TRBV5-1	TGCGCCAGCAGCCCACTAGCGGCGTCCATTGGGTCCCACGAGCAGTACTTC	CASSPLAASIGSHEQYF
.	.	TRBJ2-1	TRBV29-1	TGCAGCGTTGAAGATCACGGCAATGAGCAGTTCTTC	CSVEDHGNEQFF
.	few	TRBJ1-1	TRBV14	TGTGCCAGCAGCCAAGATTCGGGAAGGCCAAGAACCAAAGCTTTCTTT	CASSQDSGRPRTKAFF
.	.	TRBJ1-2	TRBV19	TGTGCCAGTAGTCCAGAGGATAAAAACTATGGCTACACCTTC	CASSPEDKNYGYTF
TRBD1	.	TRBJ2-7	TRBV28	TGTGCCACCAACAGGGGGAAGACCTACGAGCAGTACTTC	CATNRGKTYEQYF
.	.	TRBJ1-4	TRBV19	TGTGCCAGTAGTATCGTCGGGACGGCTGAAAAACTGTTTTTT	CASSIVGTAEKLFF
.	.	TRBJ2-5	TRBV29-1	TGCAGCGTTGAACAGGCACTGCAAGAGACCCAGTACTTC	CSVEQALQETQYF
.	.	TRBJ1-5	TRBV19	TGTGCCAGTAGGCATCGTGACGGGAAACGCAATCAGCCCCAGCATTTT	CASRHRDGKRNQPQHF
TRBD2	.	TRBJ2-7	TRBV5-1	TGCGCCAGCAGCAATGGACTAGCGGGACGCTACGAGCAGTACTTC	CASSNGLAGRYEQYF
TRBD2	.	TRBJ2-1	TRBV6-5	TGTGCCAGCAGTTACCAGACTAGCGGGAGCAATGAGCAGTTCTTC	CASSYQTSGSNEQFF
.	.	TRBJ1-1	TRBV9	TGTGCCAGCAGCTCCCCCGTGGGAAGACAGAACACTGAAGCTTTCTTT	CASSSPVGRQNTEAFF
.	.	TRBJ2-3	TRBV4-1	TGCGCCAGCAGCCTCGTCGGGAGTGCAGATACGCAGTATTTT	CASSLVGSADTQYF
.	few	TRBJ1-2	TRBV19	TGTGCCAGTAGTATTAGTTGGGACTATGGCTACACCTTC	CASSISWDYGYTF
TRBD1	.	TRBJ1-2	TRBV28	TGTGCCAGCAGTGGAACCGGACAGGGTGAAGCCTATGGCTACACCTTC	CASSGTGQGEAYGYTF
.	.	TRBJ1-1	TRBV7-9	TGTGCCAGCAGCTTGAACCGGGGAGAAACTGAAGCTTTCTTT	CASSLNRGETEAFF
.	.	TRBJ1-2	TRBV6-1	TGTGCCAGCAGTGAATGGGAAAACTATGGCTACACCTTC	CASSEWENYGYTF
.	.	TRBJ1-2	TRBV18	TGTGCCAGCTCCCCAGGGGTGGAACCTAACTATGGCTACACCTTC	CASSPGVEPNYGYTF
TRBD1	.	TRBJ2-7	TRBV2	TGTGCCAGCAGTCGCCGGGACAGGGGTACCAACGAGCAGTACTTC	CASSRRDRGTNEQYF
.	.	TRBJ2-1	TRBV5-1	TGCGCCAGCAGCTTGTTGACAGCATACAATGAGCAGTTCTTC	CASSLLTAYNEQFF
.	.	TRBJ2-7	TRBV28	TGTGCCAGCAGTTTATTTTTGAATGGCGAGCAGTACTTC	CASSLFLNGEQYF
TRBD1	once	TRBJ1-2	TRBV4-1	TGCGCCAGCAGCCATGGGAACAGGGGAGCTAACTATGGCTACACCTTC	CASSHGNRGANYGYTF
TRBD2	.	TRBJ2-1	TRBV19	TGTGCCAGTAGTCTGAGGCATACCGGGACTAGTTTCATCGGTGAGCAGTTCTTC	CASSLRHTGTSFIGEQFF
.	.	TRBJ1-4	TRBV18	TGTGCCAGCACAGATGGGGAAAAACTGTTTTTT	CASTDGEKLFF
.	.	TRBJ2-3	TRBV5-8	TGTGCCAGCCCTATGAGGGTGACAAATACGCAGTATTTT	CASPMRVTNTQYF
TRBD1	.	TRBJ1-1	TRBV5-1	TGCGCCAGCAGCAAGGACAGGGGAATGAACACTGAAGCTTTCTTT	CASSKDRGMNTEAFF
TRBD1	.	TRBJ2-7	TRBV15	TGTGCCACCAGCAGCCGGGACAGACTCTCCTACGAGCAGTACTTC	CATSSRDRLSYEQYF
TRBD1	once	TRBJ2-3	TRBV19	TGTGCCAGTAGGGGACAGGGGAGTTGGGATCCAGATACGCAGTATTTT	CASRGQGSWDPDTQYF
TRBD1	few	TRBJ1-5	TRBV19	TGTGCCAGTAGTTCGCCTCCTAGGGGGCGCAGTCAGCCCCAGCATTTT	CASSSPPRGRSQPQHF
.	once	TRBJ2-7	TRBV6-6	TGTGCCAGCAGTTACTCGGGTACGGCCTCCTACGAGCAGTACTTC	CASSYSGTASYEQYF
TRBD1	.	TRBJ1-1	TRBV5-1	TGCGCCAGCAGCACCGGACAGGGAAGCACTGAAGCTTTCTTT	CASSTGQGSTEAFF
.	.	TRBJ2-2	TRBV5-5	TGTGCCAGCAGCTTCCCTGGAAAAGGGGCCGGGGAGCTGTTTTTT	CASSFPGKGAGELFF
.	.	TRBJ1-1	TRBV11-2	TGTGCCAGCAGCCCAGGATCCCCTGGCACTGAAGCTTTCTTT	CASSPGSPGTEAFF
TRBD2	.	TRBJ2-6	TRBV15	TGTGCCACCAGCGGCTCGGGACTAGCGCCGCGGGGGGCCAACGTCCTGACTTTC	CATSGSGLAPRGANVLTF
TRBD2	once	TRBJ2-1	TRBV9	TGTGCCAGCAGCGTAGGGACTAGCGGTTACAATGAGCAGTTCTTC	CASSVGTSGYNEQFF
TRBD2	.	TRBJ2-1	TRBV6-5	TGTGCCAGCAGTTACCAGAGCGGGAGACAGCATGAGCAGTTCTTC	CASSYQSGRQHEQFF
.	.	TRBJ2-1	TRBV11-3	TGTGCCAGCAGCTCAGGCGACACGAACACAGGCGATGAGCAGTTCTTC	CASSSGDTNTGDEQFF
.	.	TRBJ2-1	TRBV4-1	TGCGCCAGCAGCCAAGAATACGGCTCCCCGGGGTACAATGAGCAGTTCTTC	CASSQEYGSPGYNEQFF
TRBD1	.	TRBJ1-2	TRBV4-1	TGCGCCAGCAGCCGGACTCAGGGGGACTATGGCTACACCTTC	CASSRTQGDYGYTF
.	.	TRBJ2-1	TRBV7-9	TGTGCCAGCAGCTTATCCTGGGCGGACTACAATGAGCAGTTCTTC	CASSLSWADYNEQFF
.	.	TRBJ1-3	TRBV25-1	TGTGCCAGCAGTGAATATAGGGGCTCTGGAAACACCATATATTTT	CASSEYRGSGNTIYF
.	.	TRBJ1-5	TRBV7-2	TGTGCCAGCAGCTTATCGTGGGTTTCCAATCAGCCCCAGCATTTT	CASSLSWVSNQPQHF
.	.	TRBJ2-1	TRBV6-6	TGTGCCAGCAGTTACTTCCGGGAAAGTTTTAACAATGAGCAGTTCTTC	CASSYFRESFNNEQFF
.	.	TRBJ2-1	TRBV6-5	TGTGCCAGCAGTTTGACTCCTAGCGTGGGAGGCAATGAGCAGTTCTTC	CASSLTPSVGGNEQFF
.	once	TRBJ2-7	TRBV7-2	TGTGCCAGCAGCTTAAGTAGCCGCCTGTCCTACGAGCAGTACTTC	CASSLSSRLSYEQYF
.	.	TRBJ1-1	TRBV7-2	TGTGCCAGCAGGGGCCCCCTGGGAGGGACTGAAGCTTTCTTT	CASRGPLGGTEAFF
.	once	TRBJ2-3	TRBV28	TGTGCCAGCAGTTTAAGGGTCTGGCGGGTTGGCACAGATACGCAGTATTTT	CASSLRVWRVGTDTQYF
TRBD1	.	TRBJ1-5	TRBV7-8	TGTGCCAGCAGCCCTCGGACAGGGTTGCTTCAGCCCCAGCATTTT	CASSPRTGLLQPQHF